Below, 27 T cell receptor beta chains from the same sample are listed, as sequenced in a study of CD8+CD57+ T cells in acquired aplastic anemia. Genomic DNA provided the template from which TCR beta VDJ and CDR3 profiles were obtained. TCRdb re-analysed the reads in MiXCR, keeping a single row per CDR3 protein. This sample carries about 210,000 distinct CDR3 sequences, roughly 55% of them seen once, and the ten largest clones take approximately 32%. Sequenced material: sorted CD4+, CD8+, or CD8+CD57+ T cells (not recorded which) from PBMCs. The receptors here all came from a human donor in good health.

This clonotype showed up just a few times. The chain is built from TRBV10-3 and TRBJ1-5; TRBD1 might be the D (5 bases). The CDR3 loop spans 13 amino acids. Germline V gene data show CDR1 as ENHRY and CDR2 as SYGVKD. With 5 bases removed from V and 3 bases from J, the gap between germline ends came to 8 bases. In DNA, the CDR3 is TGTGCCATCAGTCAGGGTACCAATCAGCCCCAGCATTTT. Translation gives CAISQGTNQPQHF.

This clonotype occurred many times. V gene TRBV7-9 combines with J gene TRBJ2-5; D perhaps matches TRBD1 (6 bases). Trimming pared 7 bases from V and 4 bases from J, leaving 22 bases between. This CDR3 is 16 amino acids long. Germline V lookup: CDR1 SEHNR, CDR2 FQNEAQ (reference sequence). CDR3 amino acids: CASTAYREGLGETQYF. The CDR3 bases are TGTGCCAGCACGGCCTACAGGGAAGGGTTGGGAGAGACCCAGTACTTC.

This rearrangement joins TRBV5-1 to TRBJ2-7, with D perhaps given as TRBD1 or TRBD2 (6 bases each). The CDR3 is 14 amino acids. CDR1 SGHRS and CDR2 YFSETQ come from the germline V gene. V was pared by 5 bases and J by 3 bases, with 15 bases between. The chain's CDR3 is CASRGGRDDYEQYF. CDR3 nucleotides: TGCGCCAGCAGAGGGGGGCGGGACGACTACGAGCAGTACTTC.

This clonotype has a count of ten or more. The V gene is TRBV6-6, the J gene TRBJ1-1; D uncertain. The ends were cut back, 2 bases at V and 6 bases at J, with 7 bases in the middle. Germline CDR1 is MNHNY and CDR2 is SVGAGI (reference sequence). The CDR3 spans 12 residues. DNA for the CDR3: TGTGCCAGCAGTTACGGGGTACCTGAAGCTTTCTTT. This sequence encodes CASSYGVPEAFF.

The CDR3 DNA reads as TGTGCCACCAGGAAGGCGGGAGAGACCCAGTACTTC. Protein sequence: CATRKAGETQYF. This chain connects TRBV15 to TRBJ2-5; the D gene is possibly TRBD2 (5 bases). Germline CDR1 LNHNV, CDR2 YYDKDF (reference sequence). This CDR3 has 12 residues. With 6 bases removed from V and 4 bases from J, the gap between germline ends came to 9 bases.

The CDR3 spells CSAERGLTYEQYF. CDR3 nucleotides: TGCAGTGCCGAGCGGGGGCTCACGTACGAGCAGTACTTC. V gene TRBV20-1 combines with J gene TRBJ2-7, with 8 bases matching TRBD2. Germline V gene lookup returns CDR1 DFQATT and CDR2 SNEGSKA (reference sequence). V shed 6 bases and J 4 bases; nucleotides not matched to a gene: 8. This CDR3 region has 13 residues.

Concerning this clonotype: A single base separates this from a much larger clone, so it may be a read error. The chain has TRBV6-6 and TRBJ1-2; D gene uncertain. The CDR3 runs to 12 residues. Germline V gene sequence: CDR1 MNHNY, CDR2 SVGAGI (reference sequence). The CDR3 DNA reads TGTGTCAGCAGTTACTCAAGCGATGGCTACACCTTC. Its protein product is CVSSYSSDGYTF.

The table lists this clonotype with many counts. The J gene is TRBJ2-1, the V gene TRBV20-1; the match to TRBD2 covers 7 bases. This CDR3 is built from 18 residues. Germline lookup yields CDR1 DFQATT and CDR2 SNEGSKA (reference sequence). Trimming removed 2 bases from V and 6 bases from J; junction bases left unmatched: 19. CDR3 nucleotide sequence: TGCAGTGCTAGAAATCTGGGTAGCGGGTCAGACTTACCCAATGAGCAGTTCTTC. Translating gives CSARNLGSGSDLPNEQFF.

V gene TRBV2 combines with J gene TRBJ1-4, with TRBD1 matching over 7 bases. The CDR3 sequence is 15 residues long. The germline CDR1 and CDR2 sequences are SNHLY and FYNNEI. V lost 7 bases to trimming and J lost 6 bases; unmatched junction nucleotides: 11. The CDR3 region is CASKGGGGPDEKLFF. The CDR3 region has the DNA TGTGCCAGCAAAGGGGGCGGGGGTCCGGATGAAAAACTGTTTTTT. The variable domain in full, with the rest retrieved from reference TRBV2 and TRBJ1-4, is EPEVTQTPSHQVTQMGQEVILRCVPISNHLYFYWYRQILGQKVEFLVSFYNNEISEKSEIFDDQFSVERPDGSNFTLKIRSTKLEDSAMYFCASKGGGGPDEKLFFGSGTQLSVL.

J is TRBJ2-5 and V is TRBV3-1; 8 bases align to TRBD2. V shed 2 bases, J shed 2 bases, and the junction held 7 bases outside the gene matches. Germline V CDR1 and CDR2: LGHDT, YNNKEL (reference sequence). The CDR3 contains 16 residues. The CDR3 loop reads CASSQPLAGTQETQYF. The CDR3 coding sequence is TGTGCCAGCAGCCAACCTTTAGCGGGGACACAAGAGACCCAGTACTTC.

This clonotype was seen ten or more times. The chain is built from TRBV6-5 and TRBJ2-1; perhaps TRBD2 as D (6 bases). V lost 0 bases to trimming and J lost 6 bases, with 6 bases between them. The CDR3 extends over 13 amino acids. Germline V gene data show CDR1 as MNHEY and CDR2 as SVGAGI. This chain's CDR3 is CASSYSLANEQFF. The DNA of the CDR3 is TGTGCCAGCAGTTACTCACTAGCCAATGAGCAGTTCTTC.

This clonotype was found a few times. The chain is built from TRBV5-1 and TRBJ1-1; D gene unclear. CDR1 is SGHRS, CDR2 YFSETQ, per germline. The CDR3 consists of 13 residues. Between the trimmed V and J ends, which lost 3 bases and 4 bases, there was a span of 10 bases. Here the CDR3 DNA reads TGCGCCAGCAGCTCAACTAGCGGCACTGAAGCTTTCTTT. Its protein product is CASSSTSGTEAFF. The full variable domain, completed using reference TRBV5-1 and TRBJ1-1, is KAGVTQTPRYLIKTRGQQVTLSCSPISGHRSVSWYQQTPGQGLQFLFEYFSETQRNKGNFPGRFSGRQFSNSRSEMNVSTLELGDSALYLCASSSTSGTEAFFGQGTRLTVV.

For the CDR3, the DNA is TGTGCCAGCAGCTTACTGGATGAGCAGTTCTTC. Encoded protein: CASSLLDEQFF. The chain recombines TRBV7-2 with TRBJ2-1; the D is unclear. Germline CDR1 and CDR2: SGHTA and FQGNSA. Between the trimmed V and J ends, which lost 2 bases and 8 bases, there was a span of 4 bases. The length of the CDR3 is 11 residues.

This clonotype was seen repeatedly, ten times or more. At one end, the junction sequence differs from germline, possibly due to a read error. The chain employs TRBV5-1 and TRBJ2-7; the D is unclear. CDR3 length equals 10 residues. Germline CDR1 and CDR2: SGHRS and YFSETQ. The DNA for the CDR3 is TGCGCCAGCAGCCTCCCCCCTGCCCACTTC. This gives the protein CASSLPPAHF.

V usage is TRBV7-8 and J usage is TRBJ2-1; 8 nucleotides agree with TRBD2. This CDR3 has 16 residues. Germline lookup yields CDR1 SGHVS and CDR2 FQNEAQ. Trimming took 2 bases from V and 3 from J; bases not matched to a gene: 6. The CDR3, as DNA: TGTGCCAGCAGCTTATTTAGGACTAGCAGCTACAATGAGCAGTTCTTC. Amino acids: CASSLFRTSSYNEQFF.

The chain is built from TRBV20-1 and TRBJ2-7, with D perhaps TRBD1 (6 bases). The V end was cut by 6 bases, the J end by 3 bases, with 15 bases between. The germline gives CDR1 DFQATT, CDR2 SNEGSKA (reference sequence). The CDR3 extends over 13 amino acids. The CDR3 loop reads CSAPGQGYYEQYF. The CDR3 DNA reads TGCAGTGCCCCGGGGCAGGGGTACTACGAGCAGTACTTC.

J is TRBJ2-5 and V is TRBV29-1; D possibly uses TRBD1 or TRBD2 (6 bases each). Germline V gene data show CDR1 as SQVTM and CDR2 as ANQGSEA. The CDR3 has 14 residues. The ends were cut back, 6 bases at V and 2 bases at J, with 16 bases in the middle. The CDR3 loop is CSVARGAGQETQYF. In DNA, the CDR3 is TGCAGCGTCGCGAGGGGGGCGGGACAAGAGACCCAGTACTTC.

CDR3 in DNA: TGCAGTGCTAAAGAGGGGTCGCACACTGAAGCTTTCTTT. As protein: CSAKEGSHTEAFF. The chain employs TRBV20-1 and TRBJ1-1, with a tentative D call TRBD1 (5 bases). The CDR3 is 13 amino acids. Trimming cost V 4 bases and J 3 bases, with 12 bases left between them. CDR1 DFQATT and CDR2 SNEGSKA come from the germline V gene (reference sequence).

A single count supports this clonotype. The genes are TRBV9 and TRBJ2-3; D is undetermined. Deletions cut 6 bases from V and 3 bases from J, with 11 bases between. The CDR3 consists of 13 residues. The germline V gene has CDR1 SGDLS and CDR2 YYNGEE. The CDR3 region is CASNASPTDTQYF. The CDR3 DNA sequence: TGTGCCAGCAACGCTAGTCCGACAGATACGCAGTATTTT.

The rearrangement joins TRBV15 to TRBJ1-1; D is possibly TRBD1 (6 bases). V lost 0 bases and J lost 1, with 12 bases in between. Looked up from germline, CDR1 is LNHNV and CDR2 is YYDKDF (reference sequence). CDR3 length: 16 amino acids. CDR3 coding DNA: TGTGCCACCAGCAGAGACTTCAGGGGCTGGAACACTGAAGCTTTCTTT. Its protein product is CATSRDFRGWNTEAFF.

The V gene is TRBV12-3 or TRBV12-4, the J gene TRBJ1-1; D remains unclear. This CDR3 is built from 13 residues. V lost 2 bases and J lost 0, with 4 bases in between. The CDR3 DNA sequence: TGTGCCAGCAGTTTACAGTTGAACACTGAAGCTTTCTTT. Translating it yields CASSLQLNTEAFF.

V is TRBV7-9 and J is TRBJ2-7; D may match TRBD1 or TRBD2 (6 bases each). Between the trimmed V and J ends, which lost 1 base and 1 base, there was a span of 17 bases. CDR3 length: 17 residues. The germline CDR1 and CDR2 sequences are SEHNR and FQNEAQ (reference sequence). This chain's CDR3 is CASSLGEGGTKSYEQYF. In DNA, the CDR3 is TGTGCCAGCAGCTTAGGCGAAGGGGGGACCAAGTCCTACGAGCAGTACTTC.

The chain joins TRBV7-8 to TRBJ2-1; tentative D call: TRBD2 (6 bases). In germline, CDR1 is SGHVS, CDR2 FQNEAQ. This CDR3 has 12 amino acids. Trimming took 0 bases from V and 11 from J, leaving 8 bases between them. CDR3 residues: CASSLARGQQFF. CDR3 coding DNA: TGTGCCAGCAGCTTAGCGCGGGGTCAGCAGTTCTTC. Variable domain in full (rest from reference TRBV7-8 and TRBJ2-1): GAGVSQSPRYKVAKRGQDVALRCDPISGHVSLFWYQQALGQGPEFLTYFQNEAQLDKSGLPSDRFFAERPEGSVSTLKIQRTQQEDSAVYLCASSLARGQQFFGPGTRLTVL.

The CDR3 region is CASSFGRSNGEQYF. The CDR3 region has the DNA TGTGCCAGCAGCTTTGGTCGTTCAAACGGTGAGCAGTACTTC. The chain carries TRBV5-4 and TRBJ2-7; D ambiguous. This CDR3 is built from 14 residues. With 2 bases removed from V and 7 bases from J, the gap between germline ends came to 16 bases. Germline V gene lookup returns CDR1 SGHNT and CDR2 YYREEE (reference sequence).

The V and J genes are TRBV10-2 and TRBJ1-2; no definite D call. In germline, CDR1 is WSHSY, CDR2 SAAADI. Trimming shortened V by 7 bases and J by 8 bases, and 11 bases separated the two germline ends. This CDR3 is built from 11 residues. The CDR3 DNA sequence: TGCGCCAGCATGGGAGGGTGGGGCTACACCTTC. This gives the protein CASMGGWGYTF.

This clonotype was seen many times. The chain joins TRBV19 to TRBJ1-1; D is possibly TRBD1 (5 bases). Germline V gives CDR1 LNHDA, CDR2 SQIVND (reference sequence). CDR3 length equals 14 residues. The V end was cut by 1 base, the J end by 4 bases, with 10 bases between. The chain's CDR3 is CASSIVGDSTEAFF. The CDR3 coding sequence is TGTGCCAGTAGTATAGTCGGAGACAGCACTGAAGCTTTCTTT.

This clonotype was counted between two and nine times. The chain has TRBV7-8 and TRBJ1-5; D ambiguous. The CDR3 spans 13 residues. The V gene's germline CDR1 is SGHVS and CDR2 FQNEAQ. V lost 0 bases and J 4 bases, leaving 4 bases between the germline ends. The CDR3 loop is CASSLAQNQPQHF. For the CDR3, the DNA is TGTGCCAGCAGCTTAGCGCAGAATCAGCCCCAGCATTTT.